This is a list of T cell receptor beta chains from one sample in a study of shared clonotypes between healthy human individuals. The assay was immunoSEQ multiplex PCR, and TCRdb's table has in-frame clones only and misses some. This table holds 2,500,000 or so clones, more than 90% found once. The sequenced material came from naive CD4+ T cells sorted from blood. Every receptor here comes from a man aged 18-30 years in good health. Each CDR3 is given with its conserved first and last residue. A D gene is named only where the DNA matches it firmly. Size is omitted from some rows. Given values are once, few, many or a class for expanded clones.

J gene: TRBJ2-7; D gene: TRBD2; clone size: .; V gene: TRBV5-1; CDR3 protein: CASNQGGSSGEQYF; CDR3 DNA: TGCGCCAGCAACCAGGGCGGGAGCTCAGGCGAGCAGTACTTC
J gene: TRBJ2-3; D gene: TRBD1; clone size: .; V gene: TRBV7-9; CDR3 protein: CASSFQGATDTQYF; CDR3 DNA: TGTGCCAGCAGCTTCCAGGGGGCTACAGATACGCAGTATTTT
J gene: TRBJ1-6; D gene: TRBD1; clone size: .; V gene: TRBV18; CDR3 protein: CASSHRDRDGSPLHF; CDR3 DNA: TGTGCCAGCTCTCACCGGGACAGGGACGGTTCACCCCTCCACTTT
J gene: TRBJ2-2; D gene: .; clone size: .; V gene: TRBV9; CDR3 protein: CASSWSGSGTGELFF; CDR3 DNA: TGTGCCAGCAGCTGGAGCGGGTCGGGGACCGGGGAGCTGTTTTTT
J gene: TRBJ2-3; D gene: TRBD2; clone size: .; V gene: TRBV7-2; CDR3 protein: CASSGQREGFDTQYF; CDR3 DNA: TGTGCCAGCAGCGGTCAGCGGGAGGGTTTTGATACGCAGTATTTT
J gene: TRBJ2-2; D gene: .; clone size: .; V gene: TRBV5-1; CDR3 protein: CASRDGRNTGELFF; CDR3 DNA: TGCGCCAGCAGGGACGGGAGGAACACCGGGGAGCTGTTTTTT
J gene: TRBJ2-3; D gene: TRBD1; clone size: .; V gene: TRBV6-4; CDR3 protein: CASSPVGGQGTDTQYF; CDR3 DNA: TGTGCCAGCAGTCCGGTCGGGGGACAGGGCACAGATACGCAGTATTTT
J gene: TRBJ1-1; D gene: .; clone size: .; V gene: TRBV7-2; CDR3 protein: CASSLGLGSTEAFF; CDR3 DNA: TGTGCCAGCAGCTTAGGCCTCGGAAGTACTGAAGCTTTCTTT
J gene: TRBJ2-2; D gene: .; clone size: .; V gene: TRBV28; CDR3 protein: CASSSRWGRRGTGELFF; CDR3 DNA: TGTGCCAGCAGTTCCCGCTGGGGCCGAAGGGGCACCGGGGAGCTGTTTTTT
J gene: TRBJ1-4; D gene: TRBD1; clone size: .; V gene: TRBV7-8; CDR3 protein: CASSLVQGASEKLFF; CDR3 DNA: TGTGCCAGCAGCTTAGTCCAGGGGGCAAGTGAAAAACTGTTTTTT
J gene: TRBJ2-3; D gene: TRBD1; clone size: .; V gene: TRBV5-6; CDR3 protein: CASSGDRGYDTQYF; CDR3 DNA: TGTGCCAGCAGCGGGGACAGGGGATATGATACGCAGTATTTT
J gene: TRBJ2-7; D gene: TRBD2; clone size: .; V gene: TRBV7-2; CDR3 protein: CASSLVTSGTYEQYF; CDR3 DNA: TGTGCCAGCAGCTTAGTTACTAGCGGGACCTACGAGCAGTACTTC
J gene: TRBJ2-7; D gene: TRBD2; clone size: .; V gene: TRBV18; CDR3 protein: CASSSLPGGEQYF; CDR3 DNA: TGTGCCAGCTCATCCCTCCCGGGGGGGGAGCAGTACTTC
J gene: TRBJ1-4; D gene: .; clone size: few; V gene: TRBV25-1; CDR3 protein: CASGPRGEKLFF; CDR3 DNA: TGTGCCAGCGGCCCGAGGGGAGAAAAACTGTTTTTT
J gene: TRBJ2-1; D gene: TRBD1; clone size: once; V gene: TRBV6-5; CDR3 protein: CASSKAGGNEQFF; CDR3 DNA: TGTGCCAGCAGTAAGGCAGGGGGCAATGAGCAGTTCTTC
J gene: TRBJ1-4; D gene: .; clone size: .; V gene: TRBV10-3; CDR3 protein: CAIRDGGNSNEKLFF; CDR3 DNA: TGTGCCATCCGGGACGGGGGGAACTCCAATGAAAAACTGTTTTTT
J gene: TRBJ1-2; D gene: .; clone size: .; V gene: TRBV7-8; CDR3 protein: CASSLGVTRGSYGYTF; CDR3 DNA: TGTGCCAGCAGCTTAGGCGTCACCAGAGGGTCCTATGGCTACACCTTC
J gene: TRBJ1-1; D gene: TRBD1; clone size: .; V gene: TRBV5-4; CDR3 protein: CASSLWDRVDTEAFF; CDR3 DNA: TGTGCCAGCAGCTTGTGGGACAGGGTTGACACTGAAGCTTTCTTT
J gene: TRBJ1-2; D gene: .; clone size: .; V gene: TRBV5-6; CDR3 protein: CASSLANYGYTF; CDR3 DNA: TGTGCCAGCAGCTTGGCTAACTATGGCTACACCTTC
J gene: TRBJ2-1; D gene: .; clone size: once; V gene: TRBV5-4; CDR3 protein: CASSLVGYNEQFF; CDR3 DNA: TGTGCCAGCAGCTTGGTGGGCTACAATGAGCAGTTCTTC
J gene: TRBJ2-3; D gene: .; clone size: .; V gene: TRBV5-1; CDR3 protein: CASSGGRTSTDTQYF; CDR3 DNA: TGCGCCAGCAGCGGCGGGCGGACAAGCACAGATACGCAGTATTTT
J gene: TRBJ1-1; D gene: .; clone size: .; V gene: TRBV14; CDR3 protein: CASSQGFVAEAFF; CDR3 DNA: TGTGCCAGCAGCCAGGGGTTTGTGGCTGAAGCTTTCTTT
J gene: TRBJ2-2; D gene: .; clone size: .; V gene: TRBV7-7; CDR3 protein: CASSLNLNTGELFF; CDR3 DNA: TGTGCTAGCAGCTTAAATCTGAACACCGGGGAGCTGTTTTTT
J gene: TRBJ1-2; D gene: .; clone size: .; V gene: TRBV28; CDR3 protein: CAWGVANYGYTF; CDR3 DNA: TGCGCTTGGGGGGTAGCTAACTATGGCTACACCTTC
J gene: TRBJ2-3; D gene: TRBD1; clone size: .; V gene: TRBV5-6; CDR3 protein: CASSLGDRGTDTQYF; CDR3 DNA: TGTGCCAGCAGCTTGGGGGACAGGGGAACAGATACGCAGTATTTT
J gene: TRBJ1-4; D gene: .; clone size: .; V gene: TRBV6-5; CDR3 protein: CASILGEVYEEKLFF; CDR3 DNA: TGTGCCAGCATCCTGGGGGAAGTTTACGAGGAAAAACTGTTTTTT
J gene: TRBJ2-2; D gene: TRBD1; clone size: .; V gene: TRBV11-3; CDR3 protein: CASSLQGAGELFF; CDR3 DNA: TGTGCCAGCAGCCTTCAGGGGGCCGGGGAGCTGTTTTTT
J gene: TRBJ2-3; D gene: TRBD2; clone size: once; V gene: TRBV2; CDR3 protein: CAVSGTSGGSSTDTQYF; CDR3 DNA: TGTGCCGTATCCGGGACTAGCGGCGGTTCTAGCACAGATACGCAGTATTTT
J gene: TRBJ2-7; D gene: .; clone size: .; V gene: TRBV7-2; CDR3 protein: CASSLVRGYEQYF; CDR3 DNA: TGTGCCAGCAGCTTAGTCAGGGGCTACGAGCAGTACTTC
J gene: TRBJ2-3; D gene: TRBD2; clone size: .; V gene: TRBV5-1; CDR3 protein: CASSLRLAGGPGDTQYF; CDR3 DNA: TGCGCCAGCAGCTTACGACTAGCGGGGGGGCCAGGAGATACGCAGTATTTT
J gene: TRBJ1-4; D gene: .; clone size: .; V gene: TRBV10-3; CDR3 protein: CAIKVNEKLFF; CDR3 DNA: TGTGCCATCAAAGTTAATGAAAAACTGTTTTTT
J gene: TRBJ2-3; D gene: .; clone size: .; V gene: TRBV7-2; CDR3 protein: CASSPQAASSLSTDTQYF; CDR3 DNA: TGTGCCAGCAGCCCCCAGGCGGCTAGCAGCCTCAGCACAGATACGCAGTATTTT
J gene: TRBJ1-2; D gene: .; clone size: .; V gene: TRBV6-5; CDR3 protein: CASSYSSPGGGPPTF; CDR3 DNA: TGTGCCAGCAGTTACTCGAGTCCTGGTGGGGGGCCCCCCACCTTC
J gene: TRBJ2-7; D gene: TRBD2; clone size: .; V gene: TRBV6-4; CDR3 protein: CASSDRGGGYRGSYEQYF; CDR3 DNA: TGTGCCAGCAGTGACCGCGGGGGGGGGTACAGGGGCTCCTACGAGCAGTACTTC
J gene: TRBJ1-3; D gene: .; clone size: .; V gene: TRBV5-4; CDR3 protein: CASSAGRWREGNTIYF; CDR3 DNA: TGTGCCAGCAGCGCCGGACGGTGGAGGGAAGGAAACACCATATATTTT
J gene: TRBJ1-3; D gene: .; clone size: .; V gene: TRBV9; CDR3 protein: CASSVGGLGNTIYF; CDR3 DNA: TGTGCCAGCAGCGTAGGAGGGCTAGGAAACACCATATATTTT
J gene: TRBJ1-6; D gene: TRBD1; clone size: .; V gene: TRBV5-1; CDR3 protein: CASSSDRGYNSPLHF; CDR3 DNA: TGCGCCAGCAGTTCCGACAGGGGCTATAATTCACCCCTCCACTTT
J gene: TRBJ1-3; D gene: .; clone size: .; V gene: TRBV6-5; CDR3 protein: CASSRGALSGNTIYF; CDR3 DNA: TGTGCCAGCAGTCGAGGGGCACTCTCTGGAAACACCATATATTTT
J gene: TRBJ2-2; D gene: .; clone size: .; V gene: TRBV11-2; CDR3 protein: CASSLAENTGELFF; CDR3 DNA: TGTGCCAGCAGCTTAGCTGAGAACACCGGGGAGCTGTTTTTT
J gene: TRBJ2-7; D gene: .; clone size: .; V gene: TRBV6-1; CDR3 protein: CASGVVYEQYF; CDR3 DNA: TGTGCCAGCGGGGTTGTCTACGAGCAGTACTTC
J gene: TRBJ1-5; D gene: .; clone size: .; V gene: TRBV15; CDR3 protein: CATSKFPGGYSNQPQHF; CDR3 DNA: TGTGCCACCAGCAAATTTCCCGGGGGTTATAGCAATCAGCCCCAGCATTTT
J gene: TRBJ2-3; D gene: .; clone size: .; V gene: TRBV18; CDR3 protein: CASSPSTSTDTQYF; CDR3 DNA: TGTGCCAGCTCACCATCGACTAGCACAGATACGCAGTATTTT
J gene: TRBJ2-3; D gene: TRBD2; clone size: .; V gene: TRBV19; CDR3 protein: CASSLGLAGGGTQYF; CDR3 DNA: TGTGCCAGTAGTTTGGGACTAGCGGGGGGGGGCACGCAGTATTTT
J gene: TRBJ2-5; D gene: TRBD1; clone size: .; V gene: TRBV28; CDR3 protein: CASSSHRGVETQYF; CDR3 DNA: TGTGCCAGCAGTTCCCACAGGGGGGTAGAGACCCAGTACTTC
J gene: TRBJ1-3; D gene: .; clone size: .; V gene: TRBV6-5; CDR3 protein: CASSYGTPVSGNTIYF; CDR3 DNA: TGTGCCAGCAGTTACGGGACTCCCGTCTCTGGAAACACCATATATTTT
J gene: TRBJ2-7; D gene: .; clone size: .; V gene: TRBV28; CDR3 protein: CASRPLRGAYEQYF; CDR3 DNA: TGTGCCAGCAGACCCCTACGGGGGGCTTACGAGCAGTACTTC
J gene: TRBJ2-7; D gene: TRBD1; clone size: once; V gene: TRBV19; CDR3 protein: CASSHPGQVSYEQYF; CDR3 DNA: TGTGCCAGTAGTCACCCGGGACAGGTCTCCTACGAGCAGTACTTC
J gene: TRBJ2-7; D gene: TRBD2; clone size: .; V gene: TRBV4-1; CDR3 protein: CASSQDYGRGREGLNYEQYF; CDR3 DNA: TGCGCCAGCAGCCAAGATTATGGGCGCGGGCGGGAGGGCCTAAATTACGAGCAGTACTTC
J gene: TRBJ1-5; D gene: .; clone size: few; V gene: TRBV27; CDR3 protein: CASSPDGNQPQHF; CDR3 DNA: TGTGCCAGCAGTCCCGACGGCAATCAGCCCCAGCATTTT
J gene: TRBJ1-1; D gene: .; clone size: .; V gene: TRBV6-1; CDR3 protein: CASSKGELGSEAFF; CDR3 DNA: TGTGCCAGCAGTAAGGGAGAATTGGGATCTGAAGCTTTCTTT
J gene: TRBJ2-7; D gene: .; clone size: .; V gene: TRBV19; CDR3 protein: CASSITGGSSYEQYF; CDR3 DNA: TGTGCCAGTAGTATCACCGGGGGTAGCTCCTACGAGCAGTACTTC
J gene: TRBJ1-1; D gene: .; clone size: .; V gene: TRBV7-6; CDR3 protein: CASTQGTANTEAFF; CDR3 DNA: TGTGCCAGCACCCAAGGGACGGCGAACACTGAAGCTTTCTTT